The 8 T cell receptor beta chains in this list originate from one sample, sequenced in a study of OX40 agonist ivuxolimab in advanced cancers. Data came from immunoSEQ multiplex PCR; TCRdb stores just in-frame clones and leaves some out. The profile shows fewer than 14,000 clones, about 85% of them singletons. The material was CD4+ or CD8+ T cells sorted from blood, obtained in a trial of the OX40 agonist ivuxolimab. These receptors all stem from an adult with an advanced solid tumor such as melanoma, head and neck, liver or kidney cancer.

The V call is TRBV2, the J call TRBJ2-7; no clear D. The length of the CDR3 is 14 residues. V was cut by 4 bases and J by 3 bases, with 13 bases left in between. The germline CDR1 and CDR2 sequences are SNHLY and FYNNEI. The CDR3 DNA reads as TGTGCCAGCAGTGGTATATTAGGGCGCTACGAGCAGTACTTC. Translating gives CASSGILGRYEQYF.

The rearrangement links TRBV13 to TRBJ2-3; a possible D gene is TRBD2 (6 bases). Looked up from germline, CDR1 is PRHDT and CDR2 is FYEKMQ (reference sequence). The CDR3 loop spans 15 amino acids. V lost 1 base, J lost 6 bases, and 14 bases lay in between. The CDR3: CASSLATGAGDTQYF. The DNA for the CDR3 is TGTGCCAGCAGCTTAGCTACGGGTGCGGGGGATACGCAGTATTTT.

The chain is built from TRBV9 and TRBJ2-2; D ambiguous. The V gene's germline CDR1 is SGDLS and CDR2 YYNGEE. The CDR3 is 12 residues long. V was cut by 4 bases and J by 6 bases, with 7 bases left in between. CDR3 protein: CASSRYAGELFF. The CDR3 DNA follows: TGTGCCAGCAGCCGATACGCCGGGGAGCTGTTTTTT.

This rearrangement joins TRBV27 to TRBJ2-2; the D is unclear. The CDR3 runs 12 residues. Looked up from germline, CDR1 is MNHEY and CDR2 is SMNVEV (reference sequence). The V and J ends lost 3 bases and 5 bases respectively, with 4 bases between them. CDR3 sequence reads: CASSFVTGELFF. The DNA for the CDR3 is TGTGCCAGCAGTTTCGTAACCGGGGAGCTGTTTTTT.

V gene TRBV7-6 combines with J gene TRBJ2-2; 7 bases fit TRBD2. V shed 0 bases and J 6 bases; nucleotides not matched to a gene: 13. The CDR3 has 18 residues. Germline V gene sequence: CDR1 SGHVS, CDR2 FNYEAQ. The CDR3 DNA reads as TGTGCCAGCAGCTTAGCCTCTGCGGGAGTGAAAGGTGCCGGGGAGCTGTTTTTT. This sequence encodes CASSLASAGVKGAGELFF.

The chain carries TRBV5-1 and TRBJ2-3; D remains unclear. The CDR3 totals 12 residues. Germline CDR1 SGHRS, CDR2 YFSETQ. The germline V and J ends were trimmed by 2 bases and 2 bases, with 3 bases remaining between them. CDR3 loop: CASSFTTDTQYF. In nucleotides, the CDR3 is TGCGCCAGCAGCTTCACCACAGATACGCAGTATTTT.

DNA for the CDR3: TGTGCCAGCAGCCCAGGGACAGTTGGGAGCTCCTACGAGCAGTACTTC. Its translation: CASSPGTVGSSYEQYF. The genes are TRBV7-6 and TRBJ2-7; TRBD1 matches 7 bases. V lost 5 bases to trimming and J lost 0 bases; unmatched junction nucleotides: 10. Germline-derived CDR1 and CDR2 are SGHVS and FNYEAQ. The CDR3 is made up of 16 amino acids.

CDR3 amino acids: CASSSPQGLKDGYTF. The CDR3 DNA reads TGTGCCAGCAGTTCCCCGCAGGGATTGAAGGATGGCTACACCTTC. The chain links TRBV27 to TRBJ1-2; D possibly corresponds to TRBD1 (5 bases). CDR3 length: 15 residues. The V gene's germline CDR1 is MNHEY and CDR2 SMNVEV (reference sequence). V lost 4 bases to trimming and J lost 6 bases, with 18 bases between them.